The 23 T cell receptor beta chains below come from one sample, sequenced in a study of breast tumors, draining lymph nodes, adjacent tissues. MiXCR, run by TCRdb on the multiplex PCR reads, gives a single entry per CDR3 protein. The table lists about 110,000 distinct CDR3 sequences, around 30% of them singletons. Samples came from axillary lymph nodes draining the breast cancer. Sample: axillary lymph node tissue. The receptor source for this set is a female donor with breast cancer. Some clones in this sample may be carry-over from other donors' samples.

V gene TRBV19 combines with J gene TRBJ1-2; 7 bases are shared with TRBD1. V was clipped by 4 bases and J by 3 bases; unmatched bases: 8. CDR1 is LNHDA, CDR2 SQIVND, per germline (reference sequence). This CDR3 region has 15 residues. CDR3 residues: CASSNRQGLYYGYTF. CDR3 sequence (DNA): TGTGCCAGTAGTAACCGACAGGGTTTATACTATGGCTACACCTTC.

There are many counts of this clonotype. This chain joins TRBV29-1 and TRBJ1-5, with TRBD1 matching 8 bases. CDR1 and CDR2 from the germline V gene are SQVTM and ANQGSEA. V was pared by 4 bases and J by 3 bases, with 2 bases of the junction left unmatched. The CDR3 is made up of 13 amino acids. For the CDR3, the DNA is TGCAGCGTTGGGACAGGGATCAATCAGCCCCAGCATTTT. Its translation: CSVGTGINQPQHF.

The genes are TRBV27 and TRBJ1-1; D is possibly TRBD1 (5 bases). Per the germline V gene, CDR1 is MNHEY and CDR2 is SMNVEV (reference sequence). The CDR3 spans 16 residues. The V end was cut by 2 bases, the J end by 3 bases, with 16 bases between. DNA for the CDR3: TGTGCCAGCAGTTTAAGTCGGGGCGCGATCGACACTGAAGCTTTCTTT. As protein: CASSLSRGAIDTEAFF.

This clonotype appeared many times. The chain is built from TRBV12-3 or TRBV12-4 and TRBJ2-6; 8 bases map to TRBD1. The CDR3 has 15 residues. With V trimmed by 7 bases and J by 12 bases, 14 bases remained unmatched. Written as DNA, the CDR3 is TGTGCCAGCACCGACCGTGGGACAGGTCCAGTCGTCCTGACTTTC. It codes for CASTDRGTGPVVLTF.

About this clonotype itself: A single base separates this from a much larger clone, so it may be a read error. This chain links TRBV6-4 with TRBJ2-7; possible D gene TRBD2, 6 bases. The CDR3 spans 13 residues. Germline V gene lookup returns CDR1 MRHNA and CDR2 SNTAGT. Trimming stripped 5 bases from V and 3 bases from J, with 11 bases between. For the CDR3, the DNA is TGTGCCAGCAGTCTTGGACTAAACTACGAGCAGTACTTC. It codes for CASSLGLNYEQYF.

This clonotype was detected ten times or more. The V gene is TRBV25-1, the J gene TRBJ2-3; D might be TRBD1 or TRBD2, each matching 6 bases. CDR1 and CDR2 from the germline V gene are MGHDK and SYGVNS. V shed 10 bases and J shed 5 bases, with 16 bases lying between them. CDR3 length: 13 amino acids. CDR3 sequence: CATTWGAQDTQYF. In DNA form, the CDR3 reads TGTGCCACAACTTGGGGGGCCCAAGATACGCAGTATTTT.

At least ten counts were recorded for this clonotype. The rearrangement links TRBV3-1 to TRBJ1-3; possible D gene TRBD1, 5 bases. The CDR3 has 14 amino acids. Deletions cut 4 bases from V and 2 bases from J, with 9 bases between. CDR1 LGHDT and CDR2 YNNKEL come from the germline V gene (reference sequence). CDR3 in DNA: TGTGCCAGCAGCCCTCGGGACGCTGGAAACACCATATATTTT. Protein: CASSPRDAGNTIYF.

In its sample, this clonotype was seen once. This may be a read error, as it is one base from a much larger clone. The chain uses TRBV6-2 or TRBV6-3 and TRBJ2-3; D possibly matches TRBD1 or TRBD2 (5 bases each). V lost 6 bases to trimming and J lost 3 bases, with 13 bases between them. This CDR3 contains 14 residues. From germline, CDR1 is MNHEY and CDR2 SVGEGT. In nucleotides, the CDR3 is TGTGCCAGCAGAGACCTCGAGGGGACAGATACGCAGTATTTT. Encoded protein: CASRDLEGTDTQYF.

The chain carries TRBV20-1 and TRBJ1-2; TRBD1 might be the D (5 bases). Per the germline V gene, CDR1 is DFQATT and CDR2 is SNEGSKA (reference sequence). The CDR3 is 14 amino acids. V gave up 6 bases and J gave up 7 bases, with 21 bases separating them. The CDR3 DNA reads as TGCAGTGCCTACGGCCAGGGTGCAGGTGCTGGCTACACCTTC. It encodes CSAYGQGAGAGYTF.

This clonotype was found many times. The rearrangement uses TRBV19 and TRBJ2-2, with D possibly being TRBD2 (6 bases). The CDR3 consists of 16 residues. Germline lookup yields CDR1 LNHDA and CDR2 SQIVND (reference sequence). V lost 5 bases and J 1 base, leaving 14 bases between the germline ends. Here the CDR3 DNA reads TGTGCCAGTAGTCAGATGGCGCGGGGGAACACCGGGGAGCTGTTTTTT. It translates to CASSQMARGNTGELFF.

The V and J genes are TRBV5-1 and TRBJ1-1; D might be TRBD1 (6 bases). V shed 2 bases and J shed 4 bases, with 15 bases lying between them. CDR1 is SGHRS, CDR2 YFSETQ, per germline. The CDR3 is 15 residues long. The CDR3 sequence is CASSLRTARGTEAFF. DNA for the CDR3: TGCGCCAGCAGCTTAAGGACAGCGCGTGGCACTGAAGCTTTCTTT.

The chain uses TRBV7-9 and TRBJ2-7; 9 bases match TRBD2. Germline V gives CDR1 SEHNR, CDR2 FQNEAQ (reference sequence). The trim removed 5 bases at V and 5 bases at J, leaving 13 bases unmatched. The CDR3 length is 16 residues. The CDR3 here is CASSQANSSGTNEQYF. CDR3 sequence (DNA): TGTGCCAGCAGCCAAGCTAACTCTAGCGGGACCAACGAGCAGTACTTC.

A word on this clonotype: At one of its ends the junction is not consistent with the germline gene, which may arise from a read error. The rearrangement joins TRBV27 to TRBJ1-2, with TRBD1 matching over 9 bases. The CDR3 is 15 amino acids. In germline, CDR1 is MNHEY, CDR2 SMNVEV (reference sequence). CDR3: CASSTGQGPAYGYTF. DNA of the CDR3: TGTGCCAGCAGTACAGGACAGGGGCCTGCCTATGGCTACACCTTT.

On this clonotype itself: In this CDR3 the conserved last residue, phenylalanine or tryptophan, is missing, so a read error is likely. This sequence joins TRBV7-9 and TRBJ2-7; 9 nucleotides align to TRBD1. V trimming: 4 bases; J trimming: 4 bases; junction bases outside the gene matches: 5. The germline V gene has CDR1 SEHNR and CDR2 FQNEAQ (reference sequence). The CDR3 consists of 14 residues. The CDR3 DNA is TGTGCCAGCAGCTCGGGACAGGGAAAGTACGAGCAGTACCTC. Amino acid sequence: CASSSGQGKYEQYL.

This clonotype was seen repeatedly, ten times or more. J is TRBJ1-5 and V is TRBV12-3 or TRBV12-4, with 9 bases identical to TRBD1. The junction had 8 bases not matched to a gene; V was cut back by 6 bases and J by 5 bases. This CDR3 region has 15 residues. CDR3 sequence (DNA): TGTGCCAGCAGCGGAGGGACAGGGAATTATCAGCCCCAGCATTTT. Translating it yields CASSGGTGNYQPQHF.

The CDR3 nucleotides read TGCAGTGCTAGAGTAGCGGGGGCGAGCAATCAGCCCCAGCATTTT. Its translation is CSARVAGASNQPQHF. The V call is TRBV20-1, the J call TRBJ1-5; perhaps TRBD1 as D (6 bases). The CDR3 loop spans 15 amino acids. Trimming took 1 base from V and 1 from J, leaving 11 bases between them. In germline, CDR1 is DFQATT, CDR2 SNEGSKA (reference sequence).

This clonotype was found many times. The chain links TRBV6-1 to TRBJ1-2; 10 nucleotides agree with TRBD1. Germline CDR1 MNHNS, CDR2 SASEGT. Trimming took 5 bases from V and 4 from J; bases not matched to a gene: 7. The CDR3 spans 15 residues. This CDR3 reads CASSPTGGEVYGYTF. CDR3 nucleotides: TGTGCCAGCAGTCCGACAGGGGGCGAGGTCTATGGCTACACCTTC.

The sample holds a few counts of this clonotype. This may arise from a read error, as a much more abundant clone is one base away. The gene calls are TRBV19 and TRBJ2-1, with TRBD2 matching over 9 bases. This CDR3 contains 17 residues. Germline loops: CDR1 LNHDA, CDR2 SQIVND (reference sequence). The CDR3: CASSPLSASGVDNEQSF. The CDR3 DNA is TGTGCCAGTAGCCCCTTATCGGCTAGCGGGGTAGACAATGAGCAGTCCTTC.

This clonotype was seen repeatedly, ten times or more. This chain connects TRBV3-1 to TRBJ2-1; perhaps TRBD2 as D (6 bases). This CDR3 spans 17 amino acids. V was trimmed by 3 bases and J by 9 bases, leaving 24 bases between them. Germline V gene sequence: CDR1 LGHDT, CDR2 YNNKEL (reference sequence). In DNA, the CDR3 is TGTGCCAGCAGCCACGAAGGGGCGAGCGGGTTTTTTATTGAGCAGTTCTTC. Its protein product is CASSHEGASGFFIEQFF.

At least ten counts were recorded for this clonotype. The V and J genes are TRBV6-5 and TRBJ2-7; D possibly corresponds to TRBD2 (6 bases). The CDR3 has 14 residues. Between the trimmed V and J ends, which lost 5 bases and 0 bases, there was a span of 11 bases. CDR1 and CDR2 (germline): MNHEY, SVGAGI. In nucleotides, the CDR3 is TGTGCCAGCAGTCACCGGGAGAGCTCCTACGAGCAGTACTTC. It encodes CASSHRESSYEQYF.

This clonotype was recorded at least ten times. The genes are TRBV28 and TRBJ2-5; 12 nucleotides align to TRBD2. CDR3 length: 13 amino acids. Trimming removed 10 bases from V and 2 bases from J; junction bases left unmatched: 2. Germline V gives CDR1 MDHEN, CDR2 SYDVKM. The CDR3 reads CAIGLAGQETQYF. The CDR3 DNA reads TGTGCCATCGGACTAGCGGGACAAGAGACCCAGTACTTC. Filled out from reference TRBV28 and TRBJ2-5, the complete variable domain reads DVKVTQSSRYLVKRTGEKVFLECVQDMDHENMFWYRQDPGLGLRLIYFSYDVKMKEKGDIPEGYSVSREKKERFSLILESASTNQTSMYLCAIGLAGQETQYFGPGTRLLVL.

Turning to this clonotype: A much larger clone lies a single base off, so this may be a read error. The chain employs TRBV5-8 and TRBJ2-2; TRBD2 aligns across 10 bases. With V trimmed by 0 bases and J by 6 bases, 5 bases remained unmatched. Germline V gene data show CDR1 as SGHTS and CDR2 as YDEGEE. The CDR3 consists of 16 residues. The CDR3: CASSLALAGDSGELFF. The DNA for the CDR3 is TGTGCCAGCAGCTTGGCTCTAGCGGGAGATTCCGGGGAGCTGTTTTTT. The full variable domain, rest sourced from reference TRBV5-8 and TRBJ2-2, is EAGVTQSPTHLIKTRGQQATLRCSPISGHTSVYWYQQALGLGLQFLLWYDEGEERNRGNFPPRFSGRQFPNYSSELNVNALELEDSALYLCASSLALAGDSGELFFGEGSRLTVL.

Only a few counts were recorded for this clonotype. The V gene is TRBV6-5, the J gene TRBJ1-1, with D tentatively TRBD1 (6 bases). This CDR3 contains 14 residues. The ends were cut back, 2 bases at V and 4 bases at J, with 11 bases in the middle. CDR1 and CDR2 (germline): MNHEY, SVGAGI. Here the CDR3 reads CASSYRGHGTEAFF. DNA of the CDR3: TGTGCCAGCAGTTACCGGGGACATGGCACTGAAGCTTTCTTT.